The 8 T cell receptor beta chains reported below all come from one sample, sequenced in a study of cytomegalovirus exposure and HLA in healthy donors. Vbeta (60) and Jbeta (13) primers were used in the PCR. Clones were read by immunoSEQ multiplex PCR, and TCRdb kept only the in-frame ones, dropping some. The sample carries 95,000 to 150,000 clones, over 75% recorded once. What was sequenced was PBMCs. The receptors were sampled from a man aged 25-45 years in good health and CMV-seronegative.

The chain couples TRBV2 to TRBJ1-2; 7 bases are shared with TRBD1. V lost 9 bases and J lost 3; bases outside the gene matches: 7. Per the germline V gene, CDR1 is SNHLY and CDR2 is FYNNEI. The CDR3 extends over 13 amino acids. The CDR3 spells CARDRDSDYGYTF. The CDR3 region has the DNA TGTGCCAGAGACCGGGACAGTGACTATGGCTACACCTTC.

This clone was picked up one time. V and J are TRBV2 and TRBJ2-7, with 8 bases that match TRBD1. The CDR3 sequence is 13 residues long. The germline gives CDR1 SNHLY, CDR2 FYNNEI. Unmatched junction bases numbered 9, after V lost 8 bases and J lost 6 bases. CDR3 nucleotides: TGTGCCAGCCGCCTGACAGGGGTCGCCGAGCAGTACTTC. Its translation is CASRLTGVAEQYF.

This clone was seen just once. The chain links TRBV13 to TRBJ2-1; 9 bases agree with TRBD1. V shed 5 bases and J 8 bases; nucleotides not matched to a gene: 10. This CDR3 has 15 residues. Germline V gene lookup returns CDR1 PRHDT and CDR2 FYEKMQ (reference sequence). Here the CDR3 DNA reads TGTGCCAGCAGCGGGACAGGGATTGCGGGGGATGAGCAGTTCTTC. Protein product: CASSGTGIAGDEQFF.

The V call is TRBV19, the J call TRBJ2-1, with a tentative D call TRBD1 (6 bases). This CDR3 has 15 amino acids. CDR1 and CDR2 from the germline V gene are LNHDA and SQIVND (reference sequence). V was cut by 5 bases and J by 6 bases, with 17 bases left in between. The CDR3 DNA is TGTGCCAGTAGTTCCGCACAGGGAAATGGCAATGAGCAGTTCTTC. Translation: CASSSAQGNGNEQFF. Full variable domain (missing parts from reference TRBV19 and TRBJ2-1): DGGITQSPKYLFRKEGQNVTLSCEQNLNHDAMYWYRQDPGQGLRLIYYSQIVNDFQKGDIAEGYSVSREKKESFPLTVTSAQKNPTAFYLCASSSAQGNGNEQFFGPGTRLTVL.

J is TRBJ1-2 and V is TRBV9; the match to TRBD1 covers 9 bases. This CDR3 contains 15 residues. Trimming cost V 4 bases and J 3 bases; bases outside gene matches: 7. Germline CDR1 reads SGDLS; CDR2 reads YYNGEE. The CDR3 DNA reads TGTGCCAGCAGCCCTCAGGGACAGGGTTACTATGGCTACACCTTC. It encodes CASSPQGQGYYGYTF.

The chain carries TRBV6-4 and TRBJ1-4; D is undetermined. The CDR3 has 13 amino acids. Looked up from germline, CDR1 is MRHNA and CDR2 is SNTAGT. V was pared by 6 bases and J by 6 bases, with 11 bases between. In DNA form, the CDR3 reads TGTGCCAGCAGCCGACAACGAGATGAAAAACTGTTTTTT. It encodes CASSRQRDEKLFF.

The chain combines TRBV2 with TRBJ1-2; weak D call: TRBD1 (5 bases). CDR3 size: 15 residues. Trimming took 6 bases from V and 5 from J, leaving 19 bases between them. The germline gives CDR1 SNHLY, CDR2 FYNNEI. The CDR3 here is CASSPPPAGKYGYTF. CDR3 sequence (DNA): TGTGCCAGCAGCCCACCCCCCGCAGGGAAGTATGGCTACACCTTC. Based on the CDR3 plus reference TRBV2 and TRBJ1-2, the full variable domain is EPEVTQTPSHQVTQMGQEVILRCVPISNHLYFYWYRQILGQKVEFLVSFYNNEISEKSEIFDDQFSVERPDGSNFTLKIRSTKLEDSAMYFCASSPPPAGKYGYTFGSGTRLTVV.

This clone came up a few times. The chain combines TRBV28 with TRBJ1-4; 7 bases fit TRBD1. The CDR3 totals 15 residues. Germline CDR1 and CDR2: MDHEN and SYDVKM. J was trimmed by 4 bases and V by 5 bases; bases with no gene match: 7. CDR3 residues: CASSAWGQSNEKLFF. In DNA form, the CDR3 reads TGTGCCAGCAGTGCGTGGGGACAGAGTAATGAAAAACTGTTTTTT.